Below are 21 T cell receptor beta chains sequenced from a single sample in a study of OX40 agonist ivuxolimab in advanced cancers. Produced via immunoSEQ multiplex PCR; TCRdb's table is partial and in-frame only. The sample consists of about 49,000 clones, about 75% of them appearing once. The sample in question was CD4+ or CD8+ T cells sorted from blood, obtained in a trial of the OX40 agonist ivuxolimab. The receptors stem from an adult with an advanced solid tumor such as melanoma, head and neck, liver or kidney cancer.

This clone was seen more than once but under ten times. The rearrangement uses TRBV7-6 and TRBJ2-7, with D perhaps matching TRBD1 (5 bases). From germline, CDR1 is SGHVS and CDR2 FNYEAQ. This CDR3 has 15 amino acids. V shed 4 bases and J shed 1 base, with 14 bases lying between them. The DNA of the CDR3 is TGTGCCAGCAGCTCAACGACAGCCCCATCCTACGAGCAGTACTTC. Translating gives CASSSTTAPSYEQYF.

The rearrangement links TRBV20-1 to TRBJ1-2; no reliable D call. The CDR3 totals 11 residues. The germline CDR1 and CDR2 sequences are DFQATT and SNEGSKA (reference sequence). V lost 3 bases and J lost 4, with 6 bases in between. Here the CDR3 DNA reads TGCAGTGCTAGGGTGATCTATGGCTACACCTTC. Amino acids: CSARVIYGYTF.

The rearrangement links TRBV6-1 to TRBJ2-1; D is unresolved. The CDR3 contains 16 residues. V lost 0 bases, J lost 0 bases, and 9 bases lay in between. Germline V CDR1 and CDR2: MNHNS, SASEGT. CDR3 nucleotides: TGTGCCAGCAGTGAAGCGGGTATCGGCTCCTACAATGAGCAGTTCTTC. Residues: CASSEAGIGSYNEQFF.

This rearrangement joins TRBV29-1 to TRBJ1-2; weak D call: TRBD1 (5 bases). Germline loops: CDR1 SQVTM, CDR2 ANQGSEA. The CDR3 length is 13 residues. Trimming removed 3 bases from V and 2 bases from J, with 10 bases in between. The CDR3 loop is CSVDPGTNYGYTF. In DNA form, the CDR3 reads TGCAGCGTTGATCCCGGGACCAACTATGGCTACACCTTC.

The chain employs TRBV21-1 and TRBJ1-5. TRBV21-1 is listed as a pseudogene. The CDR3 runs to 16 residues. Here the CDR3 reads CASSKERSHSNQPQHF. The DNA of the CDR3 is TGTGCCAGCAGCAAAGAGCGTTCCCATAGCAATCAGCCCCAGCATTTT.

V and J are TRBV18 and TRBJ2-5; 7 positions match TRBD1. Trimming cost V 3 bases and J 0 bases; bases outside gene matches: 7. Germline V CDR1 and CDR2: KGHSH, LQKENI. The CDR3 spans 16 residues. CDR3 in amino acids: CASSPSGTEYQETQYF. The CDR3 DNA sequence: TGTGCCAGCTCACCCTCCGGGACAGAGTACCAAGAGACCCAGTACTTC.

This chain links TRBV4-1 with TRBJ1-1, with D uncertain. V was shortened by 4 bases and J by 4 bases, with 13 bases between the two germline ends. CDR1 and CDR2 from the germline V gene are MGHRA and YSYEKL. The CDR3 is 14 amino acids. The CDR3 sequence is CASSRQAKITEAFF. The CDR3 coding sequence is TGCGCCAGCAGCCGGCAGGCTAAGATCACTGAAGCTTTCTTT.

CDR3 nucleotide sequence: TGTGCCTGGAGTGGAACCACGACAGGCGGCTACACCTTC. It specifies CAWSGTTTGGYTF. The chain employs TRBV30 and TRBJ1-2; D might be TRBD1 (6 bases). In germline, CDR1 is GTSNPN, CDR2 SVGIG (reference sequence). With 1 base removed from V and 8 bases from J, the gap between germline ends came to 14 bases. The CDR3 runs to 13 residues.

The chain joins TRBV2 to TRBJ1-5; D is undetermined. Trimming removed 3 bases at V and 6 bases at J, with 6 bases between. This CDR3 is built from 12 residues. Germline V CDR1 and CDR2: SNHLY, FYNNEI. The CDR3 nucleotides read TGTGCCAGCAGTGATAGCGGTCAGCCCCAGCATTTT. Translated, it gives CASSDSGQPQHF.

V gene TRBV29-1 combines with J gene TRBJ2-5; 7 bases map to TRBD2. Germline CDR1 is SQVTM and CDR2 is ANQGSEA. This CDR3 spans 14 amino acids. The V and J ends lost 6 bases and 11 bases, in that order; junction bases with no gene match: 18. DNA of the CDR3: TGCAGCGTGCAAACTAGCGCCAACACTTTGGGGCAGTACTTC. Encoded protein: CSVQTSANTLGQYF.

V gene TRBV6-5 combines with J gene TRBJ2-2, with 8 nucleotides matching TRBD1. The CDR3 has 14 amino acids. Unmatched junction bases numbered 4, after V lost 6 bases and J lost 4 bases. Germline V gene data show CDR1 as MNHEY and CDR2 as SVGAGI. This CDR3 is CASSGQGRTGELFF. The CDR3 nucleotides are TGTGCCAGCAGCGGACAGGGTCGCACCGGGGAGCTGTTTTTT.

V gene TRBV15 combines with J gene TRBJ2-3; D gene ambiguous. Trimming removed 5 bases from V and 4 bases from J, with 13 bases in between. CDR1 is LNHNV and CDR2 is YYDKDF in the germline V gene (reference sequence). The CDR3 runs to 14 residues. This CDR3 is CATSHRNWADTQYF. The CDR3 coding sequence is TGTGCCACCAGCCATCGTAATTGGGCAGATACGCAGTATTTT.

This chain links TRBV30 with TRBJ1-1; D unresolved. Trimming shortened V by 5 bases and J by 3 bases, and 13 bases separated the two germline ends. Germline V CDR1 and CDR2: GTSNPN, SVGIG (reference sequence). The CDR3 is 13 amino acids. CDR3 nucleotides: TGTGCCTGGGCCCGGGCCCCCGACACTGAAGCTTTCTTT. Amino acid sequence: CAWARAPDTEAFF.

This clone was seen a few times. The chain employs TRBV29-1 and TRBJ1-1, with 8 bases matching TRBD1. V was clipped by 6 bases and J by 2 bases; unmatched bases: 2. Per germline, CDR1 SQVTM and CDR2 ANQGSEA. The CDR3 totals 12 residues. As DNA, the CDR3 is TGCAGCGTGGACAGGGACAACACTGAAGCTTTCTTT. This codes for CSVDRDNTEAFF.

The chain uses TRBV10-2 and TRBJ1-2; tentatively, D is TRBD1 (6 bases). V gave up 2 bases and J gave up 8 bases, with 12 bases separating them. This CDR3 is built from 13 residues. Germline V gene lookup returns CDR1 WSHSY and CDR2 SAAADI. CDR3 sequence: CASSETTGFGYTF. The CDR3 DNA sequence: TGCGCCAGCAGTGAGACTACAGGGTTCGGCTACACCTTC.

The V and J genes are TRBV6-5 and TRBJ1-6; D remains unclear. The germline V gene has CDR1 MNHEY and CDR2 SVGAGI. The CDR3 consists of 12 residues. V lost 6 bases and J 13 bases, leaving 13 bases between the germline ends. CDR3 sequence reads: CASSPLRRPLHF. The CDR3 DNA is TGTGCCAGCAGCCCTCTCCGACGGCCCCTCCACTTT.

This chain joins TRBV5-4 and TRBJ2-2; D gene ambiguous. Trimming stripped 2 bases from V and 4 bases from J, with 9 bases between. The CDR3 runs 14 residues. The V gene's germline CDR1 is SGHNT and CDR2 YYREEE (reference sequence). The CDR3 DNA follows: TGTGCCAGCAGCTTTCTAGGCGGCACCGGGGAGCTGTTTTTT. As protein: CASSFLGGTGELFF.

This clone appeared a single time. The chain is built from TRBV19 and TRBJ2-2, with 8 bases aligning to TRBD2. The trim removed 5 bases at V and 3 bases at J, leaving 5 bases unmatched. The CDR3 has 15 residues. Germline lookup yields CDR1 LNHDA and CDR2 SQIVND (reference sequence). The CDR3 DNA reads TGTGCCAGTAGTCTAACTAGCGGATACACCGGGGAGCTGTTTTTT. It codes for CASSLTSGYTGELFF.

The chain couples TRBV5-1 to TRBJ2-1; D is perhaps TRBD1 (6 bases). Per the germline V gene, CDR1 is SGHRS and CDR2 is YFSETQ. The CDR3 contains 15 residues. Trimming shortened V by 2 bases and J by 2 bases, and 11 bases separated the two germline ends. The CDR3 protein is CASSLSTGTYNEQFF. DNA for the CDR3: TGCGCCAGCAGCTTATCAACAGGGACCTACAATGAGCAGTTCTTC. The full variable domain, completed using reference TRBV5-1 and TRBJ2-1, is KAGVTQTPRYLIKTRGQQVTLSCSPISGHRSVSWYQQTPGQGLQFLFEYFSETQRNKGNFPGRFSGRQFSNSRSEMNVSTLELGDSALYLCASSLSTGTYNEQFFGPGTRLTVL.

This chain uses TRBV7-2 with TRBJ1-4, with D perhaps matching TRBD1 (5 bases). The CDR3 is 17 residues long. The V gene's germline CDR1 is SGHTA and CDR2 FQGNSA. Trimming left V 2 bases short and J 1 base short, with 14 bases between. CDR3 amino acids: CASSLIGGGVTNEKLFF. The CDR3 bases are TGTGCCAGCAGCTTAATCGGTGGAGGGGTAACTAATGAAAAACTGTTTTTT.

The genes are TRBV6-1 and TRBJ2-5; D ambiguous. Near its end, the DNA agrees better with TRBJ2-7, so the J call may be wrong. CDR1 is MNHNS and CDR2 is SASEGT in the germline V gene. The CDR3 extends over 11 amino acids. The chain's CDR3 is CASSVVVEQYF. As DNA, the CDR3 is TGTGCCAGCAGTGTCGTGGTCGAGCAGTACTTC.